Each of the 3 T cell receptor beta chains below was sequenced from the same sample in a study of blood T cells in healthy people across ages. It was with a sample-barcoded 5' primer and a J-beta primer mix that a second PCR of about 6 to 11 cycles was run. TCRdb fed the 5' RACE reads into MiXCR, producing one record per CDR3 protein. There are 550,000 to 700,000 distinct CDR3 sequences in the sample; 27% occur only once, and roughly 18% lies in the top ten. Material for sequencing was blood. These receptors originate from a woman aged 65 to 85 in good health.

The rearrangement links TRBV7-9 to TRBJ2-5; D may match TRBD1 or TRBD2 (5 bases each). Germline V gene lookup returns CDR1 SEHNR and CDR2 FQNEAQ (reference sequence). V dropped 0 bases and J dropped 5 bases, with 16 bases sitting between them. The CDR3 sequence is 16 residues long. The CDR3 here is CASSLAIGVRGETQYF. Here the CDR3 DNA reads TGTGCCAGCAGCTTAGCTATTGGGGTGAGGGGCGAGACCCAGTACTTC.

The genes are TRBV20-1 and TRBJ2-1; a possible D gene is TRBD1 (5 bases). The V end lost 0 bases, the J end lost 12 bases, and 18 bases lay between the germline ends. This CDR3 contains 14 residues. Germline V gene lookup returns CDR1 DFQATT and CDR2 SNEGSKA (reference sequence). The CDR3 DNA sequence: TGCAGTGCTAGAGATTCGGCTGGCCCAAGGGGGCAGTTCTTC. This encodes CSARDSAGPRGQFF.

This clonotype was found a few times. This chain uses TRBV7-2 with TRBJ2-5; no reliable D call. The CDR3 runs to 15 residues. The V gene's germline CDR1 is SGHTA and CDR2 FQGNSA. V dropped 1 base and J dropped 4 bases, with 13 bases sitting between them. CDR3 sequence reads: CASSLVGFPGETQYF. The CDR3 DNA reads TGTGCCAGCAGCTTAGTAGGGTTCCCTGGAGAGACCCAGTACTTC.